The clone carrying this T cell receptor (beta chain) was observed at least ten times. Its target is unknown. V shed 0 bases and J shed 1 base, with 8 bases lying between them. This CDR3 has 14 amino acids. From germline, CDR1 is SGHRS and CDR2 YFSETQ. Newly diagnosed hyperthyroidism, duration under 2 months, in patients aged 18 to 65. Patients with uncontrolled infections, other autoimmune diseases, pregnancy or lactation were excluded. Source material for PBMCs was roughly 10 ml fresh peripheral blood. The data are from a study of T cells in Graves' hyperthyroidism and ophthalmopathy. Study outcomes and limitations: Ophthalmopathy was model-predicted a median about 7.1 months pre-onset.

Amplified TCR beta CDR3 regions derived from RNA transcripts. In the first-round RT-PCR of the TCR CDR3, the HTBI primer set was used. TCRdb re-analysed the multiplex PCR reads in MiXCR, keeping a single row per CDR3 protein. The table lists hundreds of thousands of distinct CDR3 sequences, roughly 14% of them singletons. This clonotype was sampled from a woman under 30 with Graves' hyperthyroidism. The source material was blood. V is TRBV5-1 and J is TRBJ2-7; D unclear. The CDR3 sequence is CASSLGAQSYEQYF. The CDR3 coding sequence is TGCGCCAGCAGCTTGGGGGCGCAATCCTACGAGCAGTACTTC. Filled out from reference TRBV5-1 and TRBJ2-7, the complete variable domain reads KAGVTQTPRYLIKTRGQQVTLSCSPISGHRSVSWYQQTPGQGLQFLFEYFSETQRNKGNFPGRFSGRQFSNSRSEMNVSTLELGDSALYLCASSLGAQSYEQYFGPGTRLTVT.